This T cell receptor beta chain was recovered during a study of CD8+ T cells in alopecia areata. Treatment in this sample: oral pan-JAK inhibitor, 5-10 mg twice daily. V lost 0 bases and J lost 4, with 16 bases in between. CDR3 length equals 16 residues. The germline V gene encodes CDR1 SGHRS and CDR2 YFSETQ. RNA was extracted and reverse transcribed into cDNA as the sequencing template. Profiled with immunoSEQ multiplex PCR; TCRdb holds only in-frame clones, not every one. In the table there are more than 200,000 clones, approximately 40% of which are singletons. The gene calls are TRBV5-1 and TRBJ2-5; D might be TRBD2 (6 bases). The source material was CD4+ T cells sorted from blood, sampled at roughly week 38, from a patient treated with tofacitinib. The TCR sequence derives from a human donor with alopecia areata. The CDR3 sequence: CASSLGGTGIRETQYF. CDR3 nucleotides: TGCGCCAGCAGCTTGGGTGGGACTGGAATAAGAGAGACCCAGTACTTC.